These 10 T cell receptor beta chains were sequenced from one sample in a study of CD8 T cells in Susac syndrome. An input of about 0.5 to 1 ug of RNA was subjected to reverse transcription using random hexamers. TCRdb passed the immunoSEQ multiplex PCR reads through MiXCR, listing each CDR3 protein once. The sample comprises over 150,000 distinct CDR3 sequences, about 94% of which are singletons, and around 0.1% rests with the top ten. The source material was CD4+ T cells from PBMCs. All receptors come from a human donor with Susac syndrome.

This sequence joins TRBV12-3 or TRBV12-4 and TRBJ2-1; D might be TRBD1 (6 bases). Trimming cost V 4 bases and J 0 bases, with 13 bases left between them. The CDR3 is made up of 16 amino acids. The CDR3, as DNA: TGTGCCAGCAGTTCCACAGGGATCTTCTCCTACAATGAGCAGTTCTTC. This translates into CASSSTGIFSYNEQFF.

V usage is TRBV20-1 and J usage is TRBJ2-5, with D maybe TRBD1 (6 bases). This CDR3 has 13 amino acids. Trimming took 5 bases from V and 1 from J, leaving 11 bases between them. CDR1 and CDR2 (germline): DFQATT, SNEGSKA (reference sequence). CDR3 in DNA: TGCAGTGCTTTGGGCAGGGGCCAAGAGACCCAGTACTTC. It translates to CSALGRGQETQYF.

The rearrangement uses TRBV30 and TRBJ2-7; 7 bases map to TRBD1. J was trimmed by 1 base and V by 4 bases; bases with no gene match: 13. The CDR3 totals 16 residues. Germline V gene lookup returns CDR1 GTSNPN and CDR2 SVGIG (reference sequence). The CDR3 sequence is CAWNIRGWTSSYEQYF. The CDR3 DNA sequence: TGTGCCTGGAATATCAGGGGGTGGACCAGTTCCTACGAGCAGTACTTC. The whole variable domain, remainder taken from reference TRBV30 and TRBJ2-7, is SQTIHQWPATLVQPVGSPLSLECTVEGTSNPNLYWYRQAAGRGLQLLFYSVGIGQISSEVPQNLSASRPQDRQFILSSKKLLLSDSGFYLCAWNIRGWTSSYEQYFGPGTRLTVT.

The chain couples TRBV30 to TRBJ2-1, with 8 bases fitting TRBD1. The germline CDR1 and CDR2 sequences are GTSNPN and SVGIG (reference sequence). The CDR3 runs 14 residues. The ends lost 1 base at V and 6 bases at J; junction bases unmatched: 5. The CDR3 DNA reads as TGTGCCTGGAGTGCGGGACAGGTTACCAATGAGCAGTTCTTC. Encoded protein: CAWSAGQVTNEQFF.

The chain combines TRBV28 with TRBJ2-7; 14 bases are shared with TRBD2. The ends lost 7 bases at V and 7 bases at J; junction bases unmatched: 12. The CDR3 contains 16 residues. Germline CDR1 and CDR2: MDHEN and SYDVKM. The CDR3 DNA follows: TGTGCCAGCACCCAAATGGGACTAGCGGGAGTTAGGGAGCAGTACTTC. Amino acids: CASTQMGLAGVREQYF.

This clonotype was seen more than once but under ten times. J is TRBJ1-2 and V is TRBV28; TRBD1 matches at 7 bases. The ends lost 3 bases at V and 2 bases at J; junction bases unmatched: 0. CDR3 length: 13 amino acids. CDR1 MDHEN and CDR2 SYDVKM come from the germline V gene. The CDR3 is CASSLTGNYGYTF. The CDR3 region has the DNA TGTGCCAGCAGTTTGACAGGGAACTATGGCTACACCTTC.

This chain links TRBV25-1 with TRBJ1-2; TRBD1 matches at 7 bases. V was clipped by 1 base and J by 4 bases; unmatched bases: 3. This CDR3 has 14 residues. The germline V gene encodes CDR1 MGHDK and CDR2 SYGVNS. This CDR3 reads CASSEFGTAYGYTF. The CDR3 coding sequence is TGTGCCAGCAGTGAATTTGGGACAGCCTATGGCTACACCTTC.

The chain has TRBV6-5 and TRBJ2-2; D remains ambiguous. V was pared by 8 bases and J by 4 bases, with 11 bases between. This CDR3 spans 13 amino acids. Germline CDR1 MNHEY, CDR2 SVGAGI. Here the CDR3 reads CASFRKVTGELFF. CDR3 sequence (DNA): TGTGCCAGCTTTCGTAAGGTCACCGGGGAGCTGTTTTTT.

The chain is built from TRBV6-5 and TRBJ2-7; the match to TRBD1 covers 7 bases. Germline lookup yields CDR1 MNHEY and CDR2 SVGAGI. The CDR3 extends over 12 amino acids. V shed 6 bases and J 7 bases; nucleotides not matched to a gene: 6. In nucleotides, the CDR3 is TGTGCCAGCAGCACAGGGGCGCGGGAGCAGTACTTC. This gives the protein CASSTGAREQYF.

This clonotype has just one count. An end of the junction differs from the germline gene, which may be a read error. This chain connects TRBV20-1 to TRBJ2-7; TRBD1 might be the D (6 bases). This CDR3 has 12 amino acids. Germline CDR1 is DFQATT and CDR2 is SNEGSKA (reference sequence). This CDR3 reads CSARDPTGFDGF. The DNA for the CDR3 is TGCAGTGCTAGAGACCCGACAGGATTCGACGGGTTC.